This T cell receptor beta chain was sequenced in a study of high-grade serous ovarian cancer treatment subgroups. On the study more broadly: On average, approximately 15,000 reads and roughly 7,700 unique TCR beta rearrangements were obtained per sample. General study points: Only CDR3 was analyzed; CDR1 and CDR2 were not. These tumor repertoires lack spatial information from bulk sequencing.

Produced via immunoSEQ multiplex PCR; TCRdb's table is partial and in-frame only. The sample gives approximately 30,000 clones, about 81% of which show up once; roughly 2.2% is in the top ten. The tumor samples were collected prior to definitive surgery or chemotherapy. The germline V gene encodes CDR1 SNHLY and CDR2 FYNNEI. The V segment lost 5 bases and the J segment 1 base; nucleotides outside the gene matches: 3. This CDR3 contains 15 residues. Worth noting for this clone: Its antigen is undetermined.

Input material: tumor tissue. The clonotype originates from a human donor with high-grade serous ovarian cancer. V is TRBV2 and J is TRBJ2-2; 8 nucleotides agree with TRBD1. The chain's CDR3 is CASSLRGLNTGELFF. CDR3 nucleotide sequence: TGTGCCAGCAGTCTCAGGGGGCTGAACACCGGGGAGCTGTTTTTT.